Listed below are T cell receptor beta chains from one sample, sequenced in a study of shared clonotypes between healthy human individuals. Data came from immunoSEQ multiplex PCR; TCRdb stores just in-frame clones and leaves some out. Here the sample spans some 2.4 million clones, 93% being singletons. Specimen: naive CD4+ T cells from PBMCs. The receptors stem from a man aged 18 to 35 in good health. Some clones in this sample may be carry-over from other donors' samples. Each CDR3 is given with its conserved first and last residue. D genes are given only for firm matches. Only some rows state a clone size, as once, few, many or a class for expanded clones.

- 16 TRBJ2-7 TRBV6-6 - TGTGCCAGCAGTTACTCGAGGGGGGACATCTCCTACGAGCAGTACTTC CASSYSRGDISYEQYF
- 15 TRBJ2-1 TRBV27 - TGTGCCAGCAGTTTTGTGGCTTCTTACAACAATGAGCAGTTCTTC CASSFVASYNNEQFF
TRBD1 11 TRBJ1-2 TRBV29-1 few TGCAGCCTTTGGACAGGCTATGGCTACACCTTC CSLWTGYGYTF
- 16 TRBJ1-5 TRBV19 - TGTGCCAGTCGTGTTGTGGAGGGGGGCTTCAATCAGCCCCAGCATTTT CASRVVEGGFNQPQHF
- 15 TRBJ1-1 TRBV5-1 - TGCGCCAGCAGCTTGGCCAGGACAGTGAACACTGAAGCTTTCTTT CASSLARTVNTEAFF
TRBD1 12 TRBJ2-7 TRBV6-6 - TGTGCCATCCGGGACAGCTATTACGAGCAGTACTTC CAIRDSYYEQYF
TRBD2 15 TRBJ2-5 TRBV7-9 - TGTGCCAGCAGTCAATATAGCGGGAGTACAGAGACCCAGTACTTC CASSQYSGSTETQYF
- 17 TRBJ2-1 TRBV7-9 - TGTGCCAGCAGCTTCAACCCGTCGGGTGCGGTTGGAGATGAGCAGTTCTTC CASSFNPSGAVGDEQFF
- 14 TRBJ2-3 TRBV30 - TGTGCCTGGAGAGTAGCGGAGCACCCAGATACGCAGTATTTT CAWRVAEHPDTQYF
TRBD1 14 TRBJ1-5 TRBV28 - TGTGCCAGCAGTTTTTCAGGGGGCCGTCAGCCCCAGCATTTT CASSFSGGRQPQHF
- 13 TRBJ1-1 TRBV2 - TGTGCTCTTAGGCGGGCCTCGAACACTGAAGCTTTCTTT CALRRASNTEAFF
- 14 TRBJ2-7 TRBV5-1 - TGCGCCAGCAGCGACCCTGGGTACCCATACGAGCAGTACTTC CASSDPGYPYEQYF
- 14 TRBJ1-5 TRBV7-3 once TGTGCCAGCAGCCTCGGGATTAGCAATCAGCCCCAGCATTTT CASSLGISNQPQHF
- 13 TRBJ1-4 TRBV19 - TGTGCCAGTAGTATAGGTCGATCTGAAAAACTGTTTTTT CASSIGRSEKLFF
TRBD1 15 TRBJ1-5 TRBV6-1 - TGTGCCAGCAGCGACAGGGGGTCGAGCAATCAGCCCCAGCATTTT CASSDRGSSNQPQHF
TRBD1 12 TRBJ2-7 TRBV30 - TGTGCCTGGAGTAGACAGGGATCAGCGCAGTACTTC CAWSRQGSAQYF
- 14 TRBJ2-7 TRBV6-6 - TGTGCCAGCAGTTCAAGTAGGGGGAACTACGAGCAGTACTTC CASSSSRGNYEQYF
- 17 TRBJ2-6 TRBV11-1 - TGTGCCAGCAGCTTAGGATGGGGGCAGTCTGGGGCCAACGTCCTGACTTTC CASSLGWGQSGANVLTF
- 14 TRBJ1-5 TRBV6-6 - TGTGCCAGCAGTAACCGGGACAACGATCTGGCCCAGCATTTT CASSNRDNDLAQHF
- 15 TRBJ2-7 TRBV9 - TGTGCCAGCAGCGTAGATCCAATCCAATCCTACGAGCAGTACTTC CASSVDPIQSYEQYF
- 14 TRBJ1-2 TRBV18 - TGTGCCAGCTCACCAGGTCGGGGGGGCTATGGCTACACCTTC CASSPGRGGYGYTF
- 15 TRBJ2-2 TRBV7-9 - TGTGCCAGCAGCCCAGACAGGCCAGGCACCGGGGAGCTGTTTTTT CASSPDRPGTGELFF
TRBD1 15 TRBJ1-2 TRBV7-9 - TGTGCCAGCAGCCCGCAGGGGGCGAAGGGTCATGGCTACACCTTC CASSPQGAKGHGYTF
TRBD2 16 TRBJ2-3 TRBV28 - TGTGCCAGCGTTCCCGCCCGGACTAGCAATACAGATACGCAGTATTTT CASVPARTSNTDTQYF
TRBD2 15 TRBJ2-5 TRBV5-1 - TGCGCCAGCAGCTTGGAAGCGGGAGGGGGTGAGACCCAGTACTTC CASSLEAGGGETQYF
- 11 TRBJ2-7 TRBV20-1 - TGCAGTGCCAGGGGAGCTTCTGAGCAGTACTTC CSARGASEQYF
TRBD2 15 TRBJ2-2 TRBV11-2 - TGTGCCAGCAGCGCGACTAGCGGTAACACCGGGGAGCTGTTTTTT CASSATSGNTGELFF
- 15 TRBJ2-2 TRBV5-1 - TGCGCCAGCAGTTGGGTCGGGTCCCTCACCGGGGAGCTGTTTTTT CASSWVGSLTGELFF
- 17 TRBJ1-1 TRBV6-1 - TGTGCCAGCAGTGATCGTGGTTGGGGGCAGGTAGTGCCTGAAGCTTTCTTT CASSDRGWGQVVPEAFF
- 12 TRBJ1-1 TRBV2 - TGTGCCAGCATTAGTTCGAACACTGAAGCTTTCTTT CASISSNTEAFF
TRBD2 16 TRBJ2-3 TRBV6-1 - TGTGCCAGCAGTGGGACTAGCGGGGCCTCCACAGATACGCAGTATTTT CASSGTSGASTDTQYF
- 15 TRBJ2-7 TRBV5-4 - TGTGCCAGCAGCCCCCGACAAACTGGCCGGAACGAGCAGTACTTC CASSPRQTGRNEQYF
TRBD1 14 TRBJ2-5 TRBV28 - TGTGCCTCCCTCCGGGACAGGGACCAAGAGACCCAGTACTTC CASLRDRDQETQYF
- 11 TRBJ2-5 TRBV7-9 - TGTGCCAGCAGCGCCGAAGAGACCCAGTACTTC CASSAEETQYF
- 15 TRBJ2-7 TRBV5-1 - TGCGCCAGCGCCTCCTTACCCCAGGGACCCTACGAGCAGTACTTC CASASLPQGPYEQYF
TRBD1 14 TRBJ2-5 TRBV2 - TGTGCCACCAAATTCTCACAGGGGGAAGAGACCCAGTACTTC CATKFSQGEETQYF
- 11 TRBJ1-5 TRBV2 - TGTGCCAGCAGGGAAGGGGGGCCCCAGCATTTT CASREGGPQHF
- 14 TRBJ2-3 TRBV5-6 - TGTGCCAGCAGCAACGGACAGTACACAGATACGCAGTATTTT CASSNGQYTDTQYF
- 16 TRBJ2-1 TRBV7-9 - TGTGCCAGCAGCTTAGGGAGCCGGCTATCCTACAATGAGCAGTTCTTC CASSLGSRLSYNEQFF
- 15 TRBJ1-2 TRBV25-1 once TGTGCCAGCAGTGAAGGGGGGGGTGCGGACTATGGCTACACCTTC CASSEGGGADYGYTF
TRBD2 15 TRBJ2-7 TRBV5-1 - TGCGCCAGCAGCCGCCTAGCGGGAGCCCCGGGGGAGCAGTACTTC CASSRLAGAPGEQYF
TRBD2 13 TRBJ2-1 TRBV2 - TGTGCCAGTACCGGACTAGCGGGAGCTTTTGTGTTCTTC CASTGLAGAFVFF
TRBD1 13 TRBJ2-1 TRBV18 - TGTGCCAGCTCGCCGGGACAGGGGAATGAGCAGTTCTTC CASSPGQGNEQFF
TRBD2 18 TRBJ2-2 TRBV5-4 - TGTGCCAGCAGCTTGGGGACTAGCGGGCTTCCGAACACCGGGGAGCTGTTTTTT CASSLGTSGLPNTGELFF
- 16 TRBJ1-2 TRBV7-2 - TGTGCCAGCAGCTTAGAGAGCAGGGTCCTTTTCGGGGGCTACACCTTC CASSLESRVLFGGYTF
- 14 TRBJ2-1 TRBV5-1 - TGCGCCAGCAGCTTGGGTAGCGGTTACAATGAGCAGTTCTTC CASSLGSGYNEQFF
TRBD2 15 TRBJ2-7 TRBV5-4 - TGTGCCAGCAGCTTGGGCGGACTAGCGGGAGTCGAGCAGTACTTC CASSLGGLAGVEQYF
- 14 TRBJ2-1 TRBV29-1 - TGCAGCACCGTCGAGGGGCGCTCTTACAATGAGCAGTTCTTC CSTVEGRSYNEQFF
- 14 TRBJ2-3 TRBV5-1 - TGCGCCAGCAGCTTGGATGCTCCCACAGATACGCAGTATTTT CASSLDAPTDTQYF
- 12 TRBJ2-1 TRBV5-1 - TGCGCCAGCAGCTTGCTCTTGAATGAGCAGTTCTTC CASSLLLNEQFF
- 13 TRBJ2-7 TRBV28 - TGTGCCAGCACCCAGGGGCGGTCCTACGAGCAGTACTTC CASTQGRSYEQYF
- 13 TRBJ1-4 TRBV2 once TGTGCCAGCAGGACAGTAGGAAGTGAAAAACTGTTTTTT CASRTVGSEKLFF
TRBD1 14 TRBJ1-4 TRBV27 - TGTGCCAGCAGTAACAGGGGGCTTAATGAAAAACTGTTTTTT CASSNRGLNEKLFF
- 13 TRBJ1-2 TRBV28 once TGTGCCAGCCTGGGCAGACCCTTCGGTGGCTACACCTTC CASLGRPFGGYTF